These 6 T cell receptor beta chains came from one sample sequenced in a study of blood T cell repertoires in COVID-19. The assay was immunoSEQ multiplex PCR, and TCRdb's table has in-frame clones only and misses some. Here the sample spans about 250,000 clones, about nine tenths being singletons. Sequencing input: peripheral blood. The source is a woman in her 30s with active or convalescent COVID-19.

The chain uses TRBV29-1 and TRBJ2-5; D unresolved. The CDR3 sequence is 11 residues long. Between the trimmed V and J ends, which lost 4 bases and 3 bases, there was a span of 6 bases. The germline CDR1 and CDR2 sequences are SQVTM and ANQGSEA. CDR3 residues: CSVVAKETQYF. The DNA for the CDR3 is TGCAGCGTTGTAGCCAAAGAGACCCAGTACTTC.

The chain is built from TRBV5-1 and TRBJ2-7; a weak D match, TRBD1 (6 bases). This CDR3 spans 14 amino acids. Looked up from germline, CDR1 is SGHRS and CDR2 is YFSETQ. The V and J ends lost 1 base and 0 bases respectively, with 8 bases between them. The CDR3 loop reads CASSLQGSSYEQYF. CDR3 sequence (DNA): TGCGCCAGCAGCTTGCAGGGGAGCTCCTACGAGCAGTACTTC.

This sequence joins TRBV28 and TRBJ2-2, with 8 bases fitting TRBD1. The CDR3 runs to 13 residues. The V gene end was trimmed by 6 bases and the J gene end by 4 bases; junction bases not matched to a gene: 1. The germline V gene encodes CDR1 MDHEN and CDR2 SYDVKM. Here the CDR3 DNA reads TGTGCCAGCAGGGACAGGGTCACCGGGGAGCTGTTTTTT. Its translation is CASRDRVTGELFF.

The CDR3 is CASAGEDTIYF. CDR3 nucleotide sequence: TGTGCCAGCGCGGGGGAAGACACCATATATTTT. J is TRBJ1-3 and V is TRBV21-1. TRBV21-1 is described as a pseudogene. This CDR3 is 11 amino acids long.

The V and J genes are TRBV4-3 and TRBJ2-7; tentative D call: TRBD1 (5 bases). V was cut by 3 bases and J by 4 bases, with 13 bases left in between. CDR1 is LGHNA and CDR2 is YSLEER in the germline V gene. CDR3 length: 14 amino acids. The CDR3 DNA follows: TGCGCCAGCAGCCACGGGCAGGGCCTGTACGAGCAGTACTTC. This encodes CASSHGQGLYEQYF.

This chain joins TRBV30 and TRBJ1-6; weak D call: TRBD1 (6 bases). There are 13 residues in the CDR3. CDR1 is GTSNPN, CDR2 SVGIG, per germline (reference sequence). The V end was cut by 8 bases, the J end by 4 bases, with 12 bases between. CDR3 loop: CAQTGQYNSPLHF. The CDR3 nucleotides are TGTGCCCAGACCGGACAGTATAATTCACCCCTCCACTTT.